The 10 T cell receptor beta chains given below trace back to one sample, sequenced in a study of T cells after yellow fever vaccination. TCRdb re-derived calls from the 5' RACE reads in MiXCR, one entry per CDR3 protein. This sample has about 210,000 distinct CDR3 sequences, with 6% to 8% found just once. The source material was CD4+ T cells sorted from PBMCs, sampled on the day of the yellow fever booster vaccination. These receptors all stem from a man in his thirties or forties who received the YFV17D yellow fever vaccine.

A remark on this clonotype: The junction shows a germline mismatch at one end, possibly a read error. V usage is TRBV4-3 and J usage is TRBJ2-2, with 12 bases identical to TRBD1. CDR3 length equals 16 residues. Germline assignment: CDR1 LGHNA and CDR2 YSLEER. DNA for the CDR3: TGCGACAGCAGCCAGGGACAGGGGGCTGACACCGGGGAGCTGTTTTTT. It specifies CDSSQGQGADTGELFF.

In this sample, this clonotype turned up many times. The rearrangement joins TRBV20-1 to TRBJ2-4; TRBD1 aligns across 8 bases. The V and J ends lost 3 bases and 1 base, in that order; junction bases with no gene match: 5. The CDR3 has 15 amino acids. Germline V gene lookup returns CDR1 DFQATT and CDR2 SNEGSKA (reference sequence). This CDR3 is CSASRGLGAKNIQYF. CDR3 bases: TGCAGTGCTAGCAGGGGGCTTGGGGCCAAAAACATTCAGTACTTC.

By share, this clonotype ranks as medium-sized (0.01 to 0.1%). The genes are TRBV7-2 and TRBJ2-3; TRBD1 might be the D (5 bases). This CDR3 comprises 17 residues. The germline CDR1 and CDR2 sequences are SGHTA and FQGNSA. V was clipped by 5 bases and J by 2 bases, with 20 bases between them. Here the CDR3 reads CASSLIDRSPTTDTQYF. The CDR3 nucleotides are TGTGCCAGCAGCCTTATCGACAGATCTCCGACCACAGATACGCAGTATTTT.

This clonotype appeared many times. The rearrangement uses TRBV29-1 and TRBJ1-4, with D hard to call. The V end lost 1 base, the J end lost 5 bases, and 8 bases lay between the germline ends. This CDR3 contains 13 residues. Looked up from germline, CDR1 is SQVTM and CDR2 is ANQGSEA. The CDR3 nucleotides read TGCAGCGTTGAAGCCAGAGGGAATGAAAAACTGTTTTTT. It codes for CSVEARGNEKLFF.

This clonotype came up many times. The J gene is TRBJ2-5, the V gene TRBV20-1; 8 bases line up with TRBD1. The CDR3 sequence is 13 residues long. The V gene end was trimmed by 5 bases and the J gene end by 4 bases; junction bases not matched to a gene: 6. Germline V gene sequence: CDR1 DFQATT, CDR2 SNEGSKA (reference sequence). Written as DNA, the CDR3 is TGCAGTGCTCATCGGACAGGGAGAGAGACCCAGTACTTC. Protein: CSAHRTGRETQYF.

The CDR3 nucleotides are TGTGCCAGCAGTTACCTCGGATACAGGGGTGTGGATGAAAAACTGTTTTTT. Translation gives CASSYLGYRGVDEKLFF. The gene calls are TRBV6-5 and TRBJ1-4; TRBD1 matches 7 bases. The CDR3 sequence is 17 residues long. V was pared by 2 bases and J by 6 bases, with 12 bases of the junction left unmatched. Germline V gene sequence: CDR1 MNHEY, CDR2 SVGAGI.

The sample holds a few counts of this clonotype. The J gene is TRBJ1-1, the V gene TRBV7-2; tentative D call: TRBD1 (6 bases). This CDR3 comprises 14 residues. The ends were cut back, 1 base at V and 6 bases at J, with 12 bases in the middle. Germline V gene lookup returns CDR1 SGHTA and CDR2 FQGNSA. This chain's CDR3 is CASSLGGRGAEAFF. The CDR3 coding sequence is TGTGCCAGCAGCTTAGGGGGGCGCGGCGCTGAAGCTTTCTTT.

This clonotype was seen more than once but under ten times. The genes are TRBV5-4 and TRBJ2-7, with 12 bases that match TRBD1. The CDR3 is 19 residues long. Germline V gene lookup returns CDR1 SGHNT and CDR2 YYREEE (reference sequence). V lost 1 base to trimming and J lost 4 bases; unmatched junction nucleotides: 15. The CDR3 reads CASSLWGATGTGGEYEQYF. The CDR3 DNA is TGTGCCAGCAGCTTGTGGGGAGCAACCGGGACAGGGGGCGAGTACGAGCAGTACTTC.

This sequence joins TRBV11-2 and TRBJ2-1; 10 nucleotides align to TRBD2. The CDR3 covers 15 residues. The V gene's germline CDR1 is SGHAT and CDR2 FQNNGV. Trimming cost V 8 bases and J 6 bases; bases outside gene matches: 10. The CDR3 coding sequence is TGTGCCAGCCGCCTAGCGGGAGTGAATGGCAATGAGCAGTTCTTC. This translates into CASRLAGVNGNEQFF.

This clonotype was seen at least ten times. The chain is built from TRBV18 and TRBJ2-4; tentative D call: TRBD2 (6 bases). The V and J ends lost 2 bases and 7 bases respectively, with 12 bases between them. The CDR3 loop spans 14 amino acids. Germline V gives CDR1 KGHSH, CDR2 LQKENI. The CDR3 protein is CASSPKSGRNIQYF. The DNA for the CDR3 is TGTGCCAGCTCACCAAAATCAGGGAGGAACATTCAGTACTTC.